The clone carrying this T cell receptor beta chain was seen once. The data originate from a study of blood T cell repertoires in COVID-19. Study-level information: The United States, Italy and Spain supplied acute and convalescent COVID-19 samples. Nucleic acid was either cDNA or gDNA, and it came from T cells, B-cell-depleted T cells, or PBMCs.

In the authors' methods: Amplified reference gene primers provided the basis for estimating nucleated cell counts. Here immunoSEQ multiplex PCR was the method, and the copy in TCRdb shows in-frame clones only, minus some. V and J calls and clone size follow that table, whereas D and trimming were derived from the DNA. The repertoire holds roughly 500,000 clones, around 87% seen once, with 1.8% in the top ten. This CDR3 is 12 amino acids long. Trimming took 4 bases from V and 7 from J, leaving 8 bases between them. The receptor comes from a middle-aged woman who had recovered from COVID-19. This chain uses TRBV23-1 with TRBJ1-5; D ambiguous. TRBV23-1 belongs to the ORF category, with a function that is uncertain. The sample consisted of PBMCs or T cells enriched from blood (not recorded which). As DNA, the CDR3 is TGCGCCAGCAGTCTACAGAGACAGCCCCAGCATTTT. Translation: CASSLQRQPQHF.